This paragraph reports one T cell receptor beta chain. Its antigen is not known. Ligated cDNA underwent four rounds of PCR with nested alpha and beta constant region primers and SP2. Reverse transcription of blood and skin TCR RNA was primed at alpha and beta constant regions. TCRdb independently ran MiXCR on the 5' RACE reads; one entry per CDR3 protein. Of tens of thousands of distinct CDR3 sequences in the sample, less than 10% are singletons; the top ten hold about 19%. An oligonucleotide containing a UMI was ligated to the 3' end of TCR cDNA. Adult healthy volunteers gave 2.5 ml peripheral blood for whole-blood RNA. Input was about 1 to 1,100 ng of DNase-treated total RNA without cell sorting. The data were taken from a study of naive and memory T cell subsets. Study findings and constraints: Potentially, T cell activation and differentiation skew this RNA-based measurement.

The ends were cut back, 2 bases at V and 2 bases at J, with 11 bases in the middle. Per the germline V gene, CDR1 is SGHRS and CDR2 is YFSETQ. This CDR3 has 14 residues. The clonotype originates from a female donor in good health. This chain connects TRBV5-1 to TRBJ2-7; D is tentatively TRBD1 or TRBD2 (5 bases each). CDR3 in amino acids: CASSFRLGAYEQYF. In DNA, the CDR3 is TGCGCCAGCAGCTTCCGGCTGGGGGCCTACGAGCAGTACTTC.